This entry describes one T cell receptor beta chain. Its antigen remains unidentified. Only in-frame clones appear in the TCRdb table, and some are missing; sequencing was by immunoSEQ multiplex PCR. The data show roughly 42,000 clones, 92% seen once. Germline V CDR1 and CDR2: SGHKS, YYEKEE (reference sequence). The CDR3 covers 15 residues. The junction had 4 bases not matched to a gene; V was cut back by 0 bases and J by 2 bases. The data stem from a study of resident and recirculating memory T cells in vitiligo. Findings and caveats of the study: Clonality differed among vitiligo lesions, with no unique dominant clone.

The chain uses TRBV5-5 and TRBJ2-5; 7 bases are a match to TRBD2. The TCR sequence derives from a male donor with vitiligo. Sequencing input: blood. CDR3 amino acids: CASSLVAAGQETQYF. The CDR3, as DNA: TGTGCCAGCAGCTTGGTAGCAGCGGGGCAAGAGACCCAGTACTTC.